These 29 T cell receptor beta chains share one sample of origin, sequenced in a study of CXCR4 blockade with PD-1 therapy in pancreatic cancer (dated by TCRdb to about 2019). The library was made by the immunoSEQ multiplex PCR assay. TCRdb retrieved this table from immuneACCESS and kept in-frame rearrangements only. Not all clones are present; in checked studies, unresolved V genes account for under half, and no reason is known for the remainder. Recorded for this sample are approximately 18,000 clones; around 70% of them occurred a single time. The biggest ten clones account for about 5.5% of the sample. Sequenced sample: tumor tissue. These TCRs come from a human donor with pancreatic ductal adenocarcinoma.

This clone has just one count. The rearrangement uses TRBV18 and TRBJ2-1, with TRBD1 matching over 10 bases. The V segment lost 5 bases and the J segment 4 bases; nucleotides outside the gene matches: 5. The length of the CDR3 is 15 residues. The V gene's germline CDR1 is KGHSH and CDR2 LQKENI. The CDR3 DNA sequence: TGTGCCAGCTCAACCGGGACAGGGGCGTACAATGAGCAGTTCTTC. It translates to CASSTGTGAYNEQFF.

This clone was counted only a few times. The chain uses TRBV29-1 and TRBJ1-1, with 8 positions matching TRBD1. The V gene's germline CDR1 is SQVTM and CDR2 ANQGSEA. V trimming: 0 bases; J trimming: 5 bases; junction bases outside the gene matches: 2. The CDR3 is 13 amino acids. The CDR3 DNA reads TGCAGCGTTGAAGAAAACAGGGGGACTGAAGCTTTCTTT. Protein sequence: CSVEENRGTEAFF.

V gene TRBV19 combines with J gene TRBJ1-3; D is unclear. The V end lost 2 bases, the J end lost 0 bases, and 2 bases lay between the germline ends. The V gene's germline CDR1 is LNHDA and CDR2 SQIVND (reference sequence). CDR3 size: 13 residues. The CDR3 loop is CASSISSGNTIYF. As DNA, the CDR3 is TGTGCCAGTAGTATAAGCTCTGGAAACACCATATATTTT.

The chain has TRBV28 and TRBJ2-7; D is unclear. The V gene's germline CDR1 is MDHEN and CDR2 SYDVKM. CDR3 length: 17 amino acids. Between the trimmed V and J ends, which lost 1 base and 0 bases, there was a span of 16 bases. The CDR3 region has the DNA TGTGCCAGCAGTTTATTGATTTTGGCAGCTCACTCCTACGAGCAGTACTTC. It yields the protein CASSLLILAAHSYEQYF.

This clone was seen a few times. This chain links TRBV28 with TRBJ1-5; D not certain. This CDR3 is 16 amino acids long. V was cut by 4 bases and J by 7 bases, with 20 bases left in between. Germline V gene lookup returns CDR1 MDHEN and CDR2 SYDVKM. The DNA for the CDR3 is TGTGCCAGCAGTTCTCCCATACCCATACCAGGACAGCCCCAGCATTTT. Its translation is CASSSPIPIPGQPQHF.

This clone occurred a few times. The gene calls are TRBV18 and TRBJ2-1; weak D call: TRBD2 (5 bases). The V end was cut by 3 bases, the J end by 8 bases, with 14 bases between. This CDR3 contains 14 residues. The germline V gene encodes CDR1 KGHSH and CDR2 LQKENI. The CDR3 nucleotides are TGTGCCAGCTCACCTTCGTCGGGATGGTATGAGCAGTTCTTC. It specifies CASSPSSGWYEQFF.

The chain recombines TRBV23-1 with TRBJ2-2; D is unclear. TRBV23-1 is assigned to the ORF class and has an uncertain function. The CDR3 length is 13 residues. The V gene lost 6 bases and the J gene lost 5 bases, with 10 bases spanning the gap. Written as DNA, the CDR3 is TGCGCCAGCAGCGGAACGGTGACCGGGGAGCTGTTTTTT. This translates into CASSGTVTGELFF.

This clone occurred once. The chain has TRBV19 and TRBJ2-5; 7 positions agree with TRBD1. Germline-derived CDR1 and CDR2 are LNHDA and SQIVND (reference sequence). CDR3 size: 15 residues. J gave up 1 base and V 8 bases, and 10 bases lay outside the gene matches. The CDR3: CASQQGVSGQETQYF. The CDR3 DNA is TGTGCCAGTCAGCAGGGGGTGTCGGGCCAAGAGACCCAGTACTTC.

V and J are TRBV28 and TRBJ2-7, with D perhaps assigned TRBD1 or TRBD2 (5 bases each). Trimming stripped 5 bases from V and 3 bases from J, with 14 bases between. The CDR3 extends over 14 amino acids. CDR1 is MDHEN, CDR2 SYDVKM, per germline. DNA for the CDR3: TGTGCCAGCAGTACCCCGGGGCGCTACTACGAGCAGTACTTC. Protein: CASSTPGRYYEQYF.

V is TRBV5-1 and J is TRBJ1-2; 7 nucleotides match TRBD1. Losses at the gene ends were 4 bases for V and 4 bases for J; bases not matched to a gene: 10. The CDR3 is 15 residues long. CDR1 SGHRS and CDR2 YFSETQ come from the germline V gene. CDR3 DNA sequence: TGCGCCAGCAGCCTGGGGACAGAAAACTTCTATGGCTACACCTTC. This gives the protein CASSLGTENFYGYTF.

This clone qualifies as medium-sized (0.01 to 0.1%). This chain uses TRBV9 with TRBJ2-3; the D is unclear. The ends were cut back, 2 bases at V and 2 bases at J, with 12 bases in the middle. Germline values: CDR1 SGDLS, CDR2 YYNGEE. The CDR3 loop spans 15 amino acids. Here the CDR3 reads CASSVATFDTDTQYF. The CDR3, as DNA: TGTGCCAGCAGCGTGGCGACATTCGACACAGATACGCAGTATTTT.

This chain uses TRBV29-1 with TRBJ2-5; 7 bases map to TRBD1. From germline, CDR1 is SQVTM and CDR2 ANQGSEA. This CDR3 comprises 12 residues. V lost 6 bases to trimming and J lost 6 bases; unmatched junction nucleotides: 7. The CDR3 DNA sequence: TGCAGCGTCGAGGGGGCGATGAAGACCCAGTACTTC. It yields the protein CSVEGAMKTQYF.

The gene calls are TRBV18 and TRBJ2-6; D not resolved. V lost 6 bases and J lost 0, with 0 bases in between. Germline-derived CDR1 and CDR2 are KGHSH and LQKENI. There are 12 residues in the CDR3. CDR3 coding DNA: TGTGCCAGCTCCTCTGGGGCCAACGTCCTGACTTTC. Its protein is CASSSGANVLTF.

The chain couples TRBV11-1 to TRBJ2-2, with 8 nucleotides matching TRBD2. The CDR3 consists of 17 residues. The germline V gene encodes CDR1 SGHAT and CDR2 FQDESV (reference sequence). V was pared by 3 bases and J by 3 bases, with 9 bases of the junction left unmatched. In DNA form, the CDR3 reads TGTGCCAGCAGCTTCGATGGACTAGCCTGGTACACCGGGGAGCTGTTTTTT. It specifies CASSFDGLAWYTGELFF.

The chain uses TRBV18 and TRBJ2-5; D gene ambiguous. Trimming removed 2 bases from V and 4 bases from J, with 17 bases in between. The CDR3 length is 16 residues. The germline V gene has CDR1 KGHSH and CDR2 LQKENI. This CDR3 is CASSPRLNRAVETQYF. DNA of the CDR3: TGTGCCAGCTCACCAAGGTTGAACCGCGCGGTAGAGACCCAGTACTTC.

V gene TRBV29-1 combines with J gene TRBJ2-1, with TRBD2 identical over 14 bases. The length of the CDR3 is 16 residues. In germline, CDR1 is SQVTM, CDR2 ANQGSEA. V shed 3 bases, J shed 5 bases, and the junction held 6 bases outside the gene matches. CDR3 DNA: TGCAGCGTTGATGGGAGACTAGCGGGAGGGCACAATGAGCAGTTCTTC. This gives the protein CSVDGRLAGGHNEQFF.

The chain carries TRBV6-8 and TRBJ2-3, with a weak D call TRBD2 (5 bases). Germline CDR1 and CDR2: MNHGY and SAAAGT. The CDR3 has 18 residues. Trimming took off 0 bases at V and 1 base at J, with 17 bases between the two ends. CDR3 protein: CASSYSTLRASGTDTQYF. CDR3 DNA sequence: TGTGCCAGCAGTTACTCGACGTTGAGGGCCAGCGGCACAGATACGCAGTATTTT.

This clone was found once. The rearrangement links TRBV9 to TRBJ2-1; TRBD2 aligns across 12 bases. The V gene's germline CDR1 is SGDLS and CDR2 YYNGEE. The CDR3 has 13 residues. The trim removed 9 bases at V and 7 bases at J, leaving 5 bases unmatched. The CDR3 DNA reads as TGTGCCACCTACGGACTAGCGGGGAATGAGCAGTTCTTC. Protein sequence: CATYGLAGNEQFF. Drawing the rest from reference TRBV9 and TRBJ2-1, the complete variable domain is DSGVTQTPKHLITATGQRVTLRCSPRSGDLSVYWYQQSLDQGLQFLIQYYNGEERAKGNILERFSAQQFPDLHSELNLSSLELGDSALYFCATYGLAGNEQFFGPGTRLTVL.

The rearrangement joins TRBV10-2 to TRBJ2-7, with D hard to call. The CDR3 totals 12 residues. V dropped 4 bases and J dropped 3 bases, with 7 bases sitting between them. CDR1 is WSHSY and CDR2 is SAAADI in the germline V gene. The CDR3 DNA is TGCGCCAGCAGTGGAGGATTCTACGAGCAGTACTTC. Amino acid sequence: CASSGGFYEQYF.

The V gene is TRBV10-3, the J gene TRBJ1-4; 7 bases agree with TRBD1. This CDR3 has 13 residues. Trimming at V came to 3 bases and at J to 8 bases, leaving 3 bases not matched to a gene. Germline assignment: CDR1 ENHRY and CDR2 SYGVKD. DNA of the CDR3: TGTGCCATCAGTGAAGCACAGGGGGAAAAACTGTTTTTT. This encodes CAISEAQGEKLFF.

The CDR3 DNA reads TGTGCCAGCAGTTTTCCAGCCCAGCGTCAGGAAAAACTGTTTTTT. It is translated as CASSFPAQRQEKLFF. This chain joins TRBV28 and TRBJ1-4, with unresolved D. Trimming pared 3 bases from V and 8 bases from J, leaving 16 bases between. This CDR3 region has 15 residues. CDR1 and CDR2 from the germline V gene are MDHEN and SYDVKM.

J is TRBJ1-3 and V is TRBV28, with no clear D. CDR3 size: 14 residues. V lost 1 base, J lost 0 bases, and 4 bases lay in between. Germline CDR1 reads MDHEN; CDR2 reads SYDVKM. The CDR3 spells CASSLSRSGNTIYF. The CDR3 nucleotides read TGTGCCAGCAGTTTATCCCGCTCTGGAAACACCATATATTTT.

V gene TRBV30 combines with J gene TRBJ2-1, with TRBD2 matching over 9 bases. The germline CDR1 and CDR2 sequences are GTSNPN and SVGIG (reference sequence). With 7 bases clipped from V and 2 bases from J, the junction kept 6 bases outside the gene matches. The CDR3 runs to 14 residues. The DNA for the CDR3 is TGTGCCTCTCTGACTAGCGGAACCTACAATGAGCAGTTCTTC. It codes for CASLTSGTYNEQFF.

The chain carries TRBV1 and TRBJ1-5; the table assigns TRBD1, which was not confirmed against the DNA. TRBV1 is a listed pseudogene. CDR3 length: 17 amino acids. Written as DNA, the CDR3 is TGCGCCAGCAGCCCCGGGACAGGGGGGATTAGCAATCAGCCCCAGCATTTT. It is translated as CASSPGTGGISNQPQHF.

This clone was seen a single time. V and J are TRBV19 and TRBJ2-7; D not resolved. The CDR3 runs 14 residues. Germline V lookup: CDR1 LNHDA, CDR2 SQIVND (reference sequence). Between the trimmed V and J ends, which lost 2 bases and 5 bases, there was a span of 13 bases. The chain's CDR3 is CASSIRILENEQYF. In DNA form, the CDR3 reads TGTGCCAGTAGTATAAGGATCCTTGAAAACGAGCAGTACTTC.

The genes are TRBV5-1 and TRBJ2-6; D uncertain. Germline assignment: CDR1 SGHRS and CDR2 YFSETQ. V was shortened by 3 bases and J by 0 bases, with 7 bases between the two germline ends. The CDR3 spans 15 residues. The DNA for the CDR3 is TGCGCCAGCAGCTCGGACCGCTCTGGGGCCAACGTCCTGACTTTC. This sequence encodes CASSSDRSGANVLTF.

V usage is TRBV5-1 and J usage is TRBJ2-1; D may be TRBD2 (6 bases). V was shortened by 6 bases and J by 3 bases, with 16 bases between the two germline ends. The CDR3 has 15 residues. Germline CDR1 and CDR2: SGHRS and YFSETQ. The CDR3 region has the DNA TGCGCCAGCAAGGTCGGTGGGAGGCTCTACAATGAGCAGTTCTTC. It yields the protein CASKVGGRLYNEQFF.

The chain recombines TRBV4-3 with TRBJ2-3; 11 bases map to TRBD2. V lost 0 bases and J lost 4; bases outside the gene matches: 3. Germline values: CDR1 LGHNA, CDR2 YSLEER. The CDR3 has 16 amino acids. The CDR3 nucleotides are TGCGCCAGCAGCCAAGACAGGGGACTAGCGGCAGATACGCAGTATTTT. Translated: CASSQDRGLAADTQYF.

This sequence joins TRBV18 and TRBJ2-2; D unresolved. Germline lookup yields CDR1 KGHSH and CDR2 LQKENI. CDR3 length equals 14 residues. The V gene lost 3 bases and the J gene lost 2 bases, with 7 bases spanning the gap. The CDR3: CASSPLSNTGELFF. DNA for the CDR3: TGTGCCAGCTCACCTCTTAGCAACACCGGGGAGCTGTTTTTT.